Each of the 26 T cell receptor beta chains below was sequenced from the same sample in a study of blood T cells in healthy people across ages. Through a sample-barcoded 5' primer and a J-beta primer mix, a second PCR was run for roughly 6 to 12 cycles. TCRdb itself ran the 5' RACE reads through MiXCR, one entry per CDR3 protein. Of approximately 1.5 million distinct CDR3 sequences in the sample, 42% are singletons; the top ten hold 4%. The sample was blood. The receptors come from a young woman in good health.

The CDR3 DNA reads as TGTGCCAGCAGCCCTATTAGCGGGAGTCAAAACATTCAGTACTTC. As protein: CASSPISGSQNIQYF. This rearrangement joins TRBV9 to TRBJ2-4, with 9 bases matching TRBD2. The germline CDR1 and CDR2 sequences are SGDLS and YYNGEE. CDR3 size: 15 residues. The V gene end was trimmed by 4 bases and the J gene end by 5 bases; junction bases not matched to a gene: 7.

V gene TRBV6-2 or TRBV6-3 combines with J gene TRBJ2-4; a possible D gene is TRBD1 (5 bases). CDR3 size: 14 residues. V lost 5 bases and J 3 bases, leaving 11 bases between the germline ends. Per the germline V gene, CDR1 is MNHEY and CDR2 is SVGEGT. The chain's CDR3 is CASSKGRGKNIQYF. The CDR3 DNA reads as TGTGCCAGCAGTAAGGGGCGCGGCAAAAACATTCAGTACTTC.

The chain is built from TRBV6-2 or TRBV6-3 and TRBJ2-5; D is unresolved. The V end lost 0 bases, the J end lost 1 base, and 6 bases lay between the germline ends. This CDR3 region has 14 residues. The germline gives CDR1 MNHEY, CDR2 SVGEGT. CDR3 protein: CASSYSLFQETQYF. CDR3 bases: TGTGCCAGCAGTTACTCCTTATTCCAAGAGACCCAGTACTTC.

The J gene is TRBJ1-4, the V gene TRBV25-1; D may be TRBD1 (5 bases). The CDR3 length is 14 residues. The V end was cut by 4 bases, the J end by 7 bases, with 13 bases between. Germline CDR1 and CDR2: MGHDK and SYGVNS. This chain's CDR3 is CASSGDLGSEKLFF. CDR3 coding DNA: TGTGCCAGCAGTGGGGACCTGGGGAGTGAAAAACTGTTTTTT.

This chain's CDR3 is CASSHKIITGTGGPDTQYF. CDR3 nucleotide sequence: TGCGCCAGCAGCCACAAGATCATTACCGGGACAGGGGGCCCAGATACGCAGTATTTT. The chain combines TRBV4-3 with TRBJ2-3, with 12 bases that match TRBD1. Germline V gene lookup returns CDR1 LGHNA and CDR2 YSLEER. This CDR3 region has 19 residues. The trim removed 3 bases at V and 4 bases at J, leaving 14 bases unmatched.

This chain joins TRBV27 and TRBJ1-5, with D tentatively TRBD1 (6 bases). This CDR3 contains 15 residues. Germline CDR1 MNHEY, CDR2 SMNVEV (reference sequence). V was pared by 4 bases and J by 1 base, with 11 bases between. In DNA, the CDR3 is TGTGCCAGCAGTTCCGTAGGGGGGAGCAATCAGCCCCAGCATTTT. It yields the protein CASSSVGGSNQPQHF.

In the case of this clonotype: At one end the junction does not follow the germline gene, possibly because of a read error. The genes are TRBV27 and TRBJ2-3; D call uncertain. CDR3 length equals 15 residues. Germline V gene data show CDR1 as MNHEY and CDR2 as SMNVEV (reference sequence). CDR3 bases: TGTGCCAGCAGTTTATCCCCGGGTGGTTCAGATCCGCAGTATTTT. Translated, it gives CASSLSPGGSDPQYF.

A few counts support this clonotype. This rearrangement joins TRBV2 to TRBJ1-4; TRBD1 is a possible D gene (6 bases). The germline gives CDR1 SNHLY, CDR2 FYNNEI. Trimming stripped 4 bases from V and 8 bases from J, with 14 bases between. The CDR3 loop spans 14 amino acids. The CDR3 is CASSVGAYPEKLFF. In DNA, the CDR3 is TGTGCCAGCAGTGTGGGGGCTTATCCCGAAAAACTGTTTTTT. The full variable domain, rest sourced from reference TRBV2 and TRBJ1-4, is EPEVTQTPSHQVTQMGQEVILRCVPISNHLYFYWYRQILGQKVEFLVSFYNNEISEKSEIFDDQFSVERPDGSNFTLKIRSTKLEDSAMYFCASSVGAYPEKLFFGSGTQLSVL.

This clonotype has just a few counts. V is TRBV10-3 and J is TRBJ2-1; 9 positions match TRBD1. CDR1 is ENHRY, CDR2 SYGVKD, per germline. This CDR3 comprises 15 residues. Trimming took 3 bases from V and 8 from J; bases not matched to a gene: 8. The CDR3 region is CAISDRDRDVDEQFF. CDR3 coding DNA: TGTGCCATCAGTGATAGGGACAGGGACGTCGATGAGCAGTTCTTC.

This clonotype came up a few times. This chain connects TRBV2 to TRBJ2-1; D not resolved. The V gene's germline CDR1 is SNHLY and CDR2 FYNNEI. The CDR3 runs 11 residues. Trimming pared 6 bases from V and 10 bases from J, leaving 10 bases between. The CDR3 sequence: CASRIVGEQFF. The CDR3 DNA sequence: TGTGCCAGCAGGATCGTCGGGGAGCAGTTCTTC.

This CDR3 is CSAPRIREAFF. The CDR3, as DNA: TGCAGTGCTCCTAGGATACGAGAAGCTTTCTTT. This chain links TRBV20-1 with TRBJ1-1; D not certain. In germline, CDR1 is DFQATT, CDR2 SNEGSKA (reference sequence). The CDR3 is made up of 11 amino acids. V lost 5 bases to trimming and J lost 8 bases, with 12 bases between them.

This clonotype was seen more than once but under ten times. The chain uses TRBV11-2 and TRBJ2-1; unclear D gene. The CDR3 spans 12 residues. Germline-derived CDR1 and CDR2 are SGHAT and FQNNGV. With 8 bases removed from V and 4 bases from J, the gap between germline ends came to 9 bases. In DNA, the CDR3 is TGTGCCAGCCGCACGGCATACAATGAGCAGTTCTTC. Translating it yields CASRTAYNEQFF.

V and J are TRBV3-1 and TRBJ2-7, with a weak D call TRBD2 (6 bases). Germline V gene sequence: CDR1 LGHDT, CDR2 YNNKEL (reference sequence). This CDR3 contains 16 residues. The germline V and J ends were trimmed by 2 bases and 1 base, with 15 bases remaining between them. CDR3 protein: CASSQISGTRSYEQYF. CDR3 DNA: TGTGCCAGCAGCCAAATCTCCGGGACTCGGTCCTACGAGCAGTACTTC.

Points on this clonotype: At one of its ends the junction is not consistent with the germline gene, which may arise from a read error. This sequence joins TRBV29-1 and TRBJ1-6; tentative D call: TRBD1 (6 bases). CDR3 length: 14 residues. Germline V gene lookup returns CDR1 SQVTM and CDR2 ANQGSEA. The CDR3 DNA reads as TGCAACGTTAGGGGGGGTGGAGATAATTCACCCCTCCACTTT. Its protein is CNVRGGGDNSPLHF.

The chain couples TRBV20-1 to TRBJ2-5; the match to TRBD1 covers 11 bases. Matching the DNA end better, TRBJ2-7 makes the J call doubtful. Germline assignment: CDR1 DFQATT and CDR2 SNEGSKA (reference sequence). The CDR3 consists of 13 residues. DNA of the CDR3: TGCAGTGGATCGCGGGACAGGGGGTACGAGCAGTACTTC. Translated: CSGSRDRGYEQYF.

V is TRBV12-3 or TRBV12-4 and J is TRBJ2-1; D might be TRBD2 (5 bases). Trimming left V 5 bases short and J 9 bases short, with 11 bases between. The CDR3 extends over 12 amino acids. In DNA form, the CDR3 reads TGTGCCAGCAGTGCACGTGGAGGTGAGCAGTTCTTC. This encodes CASSARGGEQFF.

The chain combines TRBV20-1 with TRBJ2-3; 9 nucleotides match TRBD2. This CDR3 spans 14 amino acids. From germline, CDR1 is DFQATT and CDR2 SNEGSKA (reference sequence). The CDR3 sequence is CTTTPREGAYTQYF. For the CDR3, the DNA is TGCACCACCACTCCGCGGGAGGGGGCCTATACGCAGTATTTT.

The chain has TRBV5-5 and TRBJ2-5, with no clear D. Trimming cost V 5 bases and J 0 bases, with 11 bases left between them. Germline CDR1 SGHKS, CDR2 YYEKEE (reference sequence). The CDR3 extends over 14 amino acids. CDR3 nucleotide sequence: TGTGCCAGCAGACGGCCGGAAAACCAAGAGACCCAGTACTTC. It translates to CASRRPENQETQYF.

V and J are TRBV10-3 and TRBJ2-3, with no clear D. The CDR3 contains 15 residues. CDR1 and CDR2 from the germline V gene are ENHRY and SYGVKD. Trimming took 0 bases from V and 2 from J, leaving 9 bases between them. CDR3 amino acids: CAISESKETTDTQYF. The CDR3 DNA follows: TGTGCCATCAGTGAGTCGAAGGAAACCACAGATACGCAGTATTTT.

In its sample, this clonotype was seen once. The chain combines TRBV7-2 with TRBJ1-5, with TRBD1 identical over 9 bases. The CDR3 loop spans 15 amino acids. Per germline, CDR1 SGHTA and CDR2 FQGNSA. Trimming at V came to 4 bases and at J to 6 bases, leaving 7 bases not matched to a gene. CDR3 amino acids: CASSWTQGASQPQHF. The DNA for the CDR3 is TGTGCCAGCAGCTGGACACAGGGGGCCAGTCAGCCCCAGCATTTT.

This clonotype has only a few counts. This chain connects TRBV11-3 to TRBJ2-3, with D tentatively TRBD2 (7 bases). There are 16 residues in the CDR3. The ends were cut back, 4 bases at V and 6 bases at J, with 20 bases in the middle. CDR1 and CDR2 (germline): SGHNT, YENEEA. In DNA, the CDR3 is TGTGCCAGCAGCTCCCGACTCGCGGGGGCCGAGGATACGCAGTATTTT. This sequence encodes CASSSRLAGAEDTQYF. The full variable domain, in which reference TRBV11-3 and TRBJ2-3 provide the parts outside the CDR3, is EAGVVQSPRYKIIEKKQPVAFWCNPISGHNTLYWYLQNLGQGPELLIRYENEEAVDDSQLPKDRFSAERLKGVDSTLKIQPAELGDSAVYLCASSSRLAGAEDTQYFGPGTRLTVL.

J is TRBJ2-2 and V is TRBV12-3 or TRBV12-4; D is ambiguous. Deletions cut 5 bases from V and 4 bases from J, with 8 bases between. The CDR3 sequence is 13 residues long. CDR3 loop: CASSSGITGELFF. CDR3 coding DNA: TGTGCCAGCAGTAGTGGGATCACCGGGGAGCTGTTTTTT.

This clonotype occurred many times. V usage is TRBV20-1 and J usage is TRBJ2-2; D not certain. The CDR3 totals 15 residues. Germline V gene sequence: CDR1 DFQATT, CDR2 SNEGSKA (reference sequence). V was shortened by 2 bases and J by 3 bases, with 13 bases between the two germline ends. As DNA, the CDR3 is TGCAGTGCTAGACTTACCGGGTCCGACACCGGGGAGCTGTTTTTT. Its protein product is CSARLTGSDTGELFF.

The chain has TRBV7-8 and TRBJ1-2; tentative D call: TRBD1 (5 bases). Germline V gene data show CDR1 as SGHVS and CDR2 as FQNEAQ. CDR3 length: 15 amino acids. Trimming pared 1 base from V and 7 bases from J, leaving 16 bases between. CDR3 nucleotide sequence: TGTGCCAGCAGCTTAGTTGGGCCGCTTAGGGGTGGCTACACCTTC. Its protein product is CASSLVGPLRGGYTF. Based on the CDR3 plus reference TRBV7-8 and TRBJ1-2, the full variable domain is GAGVSQSPRYKVAKRGQDVALRCDPISGHVSLFWYQQALGQGPEFLTYFQNEAQLDKSGLPSDRFFAERPEGSVSTLKIQRTQQEDSAVYLCASSLVGPLRGGYTFGSGTRLTVV.

The rearrangement joins TRBV12-3 or TRBV12-4 to TRBJ1-1, with 9 bases matching TRBD1. The junction had 11 bases not matched to a gene; V was cut back by 5 bases and J by 4 bases. This CDR3 contains 16 residues. CDR3 residues: CASSPGQGQWSTEAFF. CDR3 coding DNA: TGTGCCAGCAGTCCCGGACAGGGGCAATGGAGCACTGAAGCTTTCTTT.

This clonotype was detected many times. A much larger clone lies one base from this, so it may be a read error. This chain joins TRBV6-2 or TRBV6-3 and TRBJ2-1; 11 nucleotides match TRBD2. Germline-derived CDR1 and CDR2 are MNHEY and SVGEGT. The CDR3 is 15 residues long. The ends lost 6 bases at V and 1 base at J; junction bases unmatched: 2. CDR3 sequence: CASSPSGRSYNEQFF. For the CDR3, the DNA is TGTGCCAGCAGCCCTAGCGGGAGGTCCTACAATGAGCAGTTCTTC.